The text below deals with one TCR beta chain. The sample originates from a study of metastatic and nonmetastatic thyroid tumors. The CDR3 has 14 amino acids. CDR1 is MNHNS and CDR2 is SASEGT in the germline V gene. V was cut by 6 bases and J by 5 bases, with 13 bases left in between. Every patient underwent thyroid surgery untreated. TCRdb re-called clones from the PCR reads using MiXCR. The table includes about 40,000 clones, about 19% detected once. This receptor was obtained from a female donor with papillary thyroid cancer or a benign thyroid nodule (not recorded which). Some clones in this sample may be carry-over from other donors' samples. The genes are TRBV6-1 and TRBJ2-2, with D tentatively TRBD1 or TRBD2 (5 bases each). Sequencing used tumor tissue. Here the CDR3 DNA reads TGTGCCAGCAGCCCCGGGACGGAGACCGGGGAGCTGTTTTTT. Protein product: CASSPGTETGELFF.